One sample yielded the 26 T cell receptor beta chains listed below, sequenced in a study of shared clonotypes between healthy human individuals (dated by TCRdb to the early 2020s). The library was made by the immunoSEQ multiplex PCR assay. As stored in TCRdb, this immuneACCESS dataset retains in-frame rearrangements with V and J assigned. A fraction of the clones does not appear; measured against another copy, unresolved V genes explain less than half of the discrepancy, and the remainder lacks a known reason. In all, the sample holds about 2 million clones, and roughly 94% of those were seen once. The ten largest clones represent 0.1% to 0.15% of the sample. The specimen sequenced was naive CD4+ T cells sorted from blood. In the paper's terms, the cell subset or site label means: CD45RA+ positively selected. Every receptor here comes from a young man in good health.

J is TRBJ2-2 and V is TRBV5-1; 14 nucleotides align to TRBD2. The length of the CDR3 is 18 residues. CDR1 and CDR2 (germline): SGHRS, YFSETQ. V was pared by 4 bases and J by 2 bases, with 7 bases of the junction left unmatched. This chain's CDR3 is CASSPGTSGSLNTGELFF. In DNA, the CDR3 is TGCGCCAGCAGCCCCGGGACTAGCGGGAGTTTAAACACCGGGGAGCTGTTTTTT.

As to this clone: In the same sample, other DNA sequences code for this CDR3. The chain has TRBV10-3 and TRBJ1-5, with 7 bases that match TRBD1. Germline V CDR1 and CDR2: ENHRY, SYGVKD. This CDR3 contains 13 residues. The ends lost 6 bases at V and 4 bases at J; junction bases unmatched: 3. The CDR3 DNA reads TGTGCCATCAGACAGGGGAGTAATCAGCCCCAGCATTTT. Its protein product is CAIRQGSNQPQHF.

The CDR3: CASSPGTGAGETQYF. The DNA for the CDR3 is TGTGCCAGCAGCCCCGGGACAGGGGCCGGGGAGACCCAGTACTTC. The chain has TRBV7-9 and TRBJ2-5, with 10 bases that match TRBD1. Per the germline V gene, CDR1 is SEHNR and CDR2 is FQNEAQ (reference sequence). The CDR3 length is 15 residues. Trimming cost V 5 bases and J 5 bases; bases outside gene matches: 8.

The chain recombines TRBV7-6 with TRBJ2-1; D is undetermined. In germline, CDR1 is SGHVS, CDR2 FNYEAQ. The CDR3 extends over 14 amino acids. V was trimmed by 5 bases and J by 7 bases, leaving 15 bases between them. The CDR3 region has the DNA TGTGCCAGCAGCCCTCGTTTTAGATCTAATGAGCAGTTCTTC. This encodes CASSPRFRSNEQFF.

This chain joins TRBV7-8 and TRBJ2-7; D remains ambiguous. There are 17 residues in the CDR3. Germline V gene data show CDR1 as SGHVS and CDR2 as FQNEAQ. The ends were cut back, 1 base at V and 0 bases at J, with 16 bases in the middle. The chain's CDR3 is CASSLETVVGSSYEQYF. Here the CDR3 DNA reads TGTGCCAGCAGCTTAGAAACAGTGGTTGGGTCCTCCTACGAGCAGTACTTC. The full variable domain, in which reference TRBV7-8 and TRBJ2-7 provide the parts outside the CDR3, is GAGVSQSPRYKVAKRGQDVALRCDPISGHVSLFWYQQALGQGPEFLTYFQNEAQLDKSGLPSDRFFAERPEGSVSTLKIQRTQQEDSAVYLCASSLETVVGSSYEQYFGPGTRLTVT.

This clone was counted once. The chain employs TRBV18 and TRBJ1-1; D is perhaps TRBD1 (6 bases). CDR1 is KGHSH, CDR2 LQKENI, per germline. V was trimmed by 3 bases and J by 6 bases, leaving 14 bases between them. The CDR3 totals 14 residues. This CDR3 is CASSPTDRISEAFF. In DNA, the CDR3 is TGTGCCAGCTCACCCACTGACAGGATTTCTGAAGCTTTCTTT.

This clone was seen once. This rearrangement joins TRBV10-3 to TRBJ1-2; D gene unclear. V dropped 3 bases and J dropped 4 bases, with 6 bases sitting between them. CDR3 length: 12 amino acids. Germline V CDR1 and CDR2: ENHRY, SYGVKD. Here the CDR3 reads CAISDSSYGYTF. CDR3 sequence (DNA): TGTGCCATCAGTGACAGTAGCTATGGCTACACCTTC.

Concerning this clone itself: Other DNA sequences from this sample encode an identical CDR3 as well. The J gene is TRBJ2-7, the V gene TRBV6-5; 8 nucleotides agree with TRBD1. The CDR3 totals 14 residues. Unmatched junction bases numbered 5, after V lost 7 bases and J lost 0 bases. The germline CDR1 and CDR2 sequences are MNHEY and SVGAGI. The CDR3, as DNA: TGTGCCAGCAAGAGGACAGGGAGCTCCTACGAGCAGTACTTC. This codes for CASKRTGSSYEQYF.

This chain connects TRBV6-5 to TRBJ2-3; D is perhaps TRBD2 (5 bases). Trimming removed 6 bases from V and 2 bases from J, with 15 bases in between. This CDR3 is built from 15 residues. Germline V lookup: CDR1 MNHEY, CDR2 SVGAGI. The CDR3 DNA follows: TGTGCCAGCAGAATGAGGTCGGGGTTCACAGATACGCAGTATTTT. As protein: CASRMRSGFTDTQYF.

CDR3 loop: CASSPWDRGFEQYF. As DNA, the CDR3 is TGTGCCAGCAGCCCTTGGGACAGGGGATTCGAGCAGTACTTC. This chain uses TRBV9 with TRBJ2-7, with 10 bases identical to TRBD1. Germline V gene lookup returns CDR1 SGDLS and CDR2 YYNGEE. The CDR3 extends over 14 amino acids. The ends lost 4 bases at V and 6 bases at J; junction bases unmatched: 7.

The chain couples TRBV10-3 to TRBJ2-3; TRBD1 agrees at 9 bases. The CDR3 covers 14 residues. The V segment lost 11 bases and the J segment 2 bases; nucleotides outside the gene matches: 8. Germline V lookup: CDR1 ENHRY, CDR2 SYGVKD. Here the CDR3 DNA reads TGTGCCGGGGGGACAGGGATAACCACAGATACGCAGTATTTT. Its translation is CAGGTGITTDTQYF.

The chain employs TRBV30 and TRBJ1-1; 7 positions match TRBD1. Unmatched junction bases numbered 6, after V lost 4 bases and J lost 4 bases. Per the germline V gene, CDR1 is GTSNPN and CDR2 is SVGIG (reference sequence). The length of the CDR3 is 13 residues. CDR3 nucleotide sequence: TGTGCCTGGAACCGACAGGGCTCCACTGAAGCTTTCTTT. Its translation is CAWNRQGSTEAFF. The full variable domain, rest sourced from reference TRBV30 and TRBJ1-1, is SQTIHQWPATLVQPVGSPLSLECTVEGTSNPNLYWYRQAAGRGLQLLFYSVGIGQISSEVPQNLSASRPQDRQFILSSKKLLLSDSGFYLCAWNRQGSTEAFFGQGTRLTVV.

The chain couples TRBV5-1 to TRBJ2-2, with D perhaps matching TRBD1 or TRBD2 (5 bases each). This CDR3 contains 14 residues. The germline V and J ends were trimmed by 2 bases and 3 bases, with 8 bases remaining between them. Per the germline V gene, CDR1 is SGHRS and CDR2 is YFSETQ. CDR3 protein: CASSFQGDTGELFF. The CDR3 bases are TGCGCCAGCAGCTTCCAGGGAGACACCGGGGAGCTGTTTTTT.

The rearrangement uses TRBV6-5 and TRBJ1-4; 8 bases agree with TRBD1. Trimming at V came to 2 bases and at J to 7 bases, leaving 6 bases not matched to a gene. This CDR3 comprises 15 residues. Germline assignment: CDR1 MNHEY and CDR2 SVGAGI. The CDR3 loop reads CASSYQPGGSEKLFF. The CDR3 nucleotides are TGTGCCAGCAGTTACCAACCAGGGGGCAGTGAAAAACTGTTTTTT.

J is TRBJ2-5 and V is TRBV5-1, with 8 positions matching TRBD1. Germline CDR1 and CDR2: SGHRS and YFSETQ. The CDR3 runs to 13 residues. V gave up 9 bases and J gave up 1 base; unmatched junction bases: 5. The CDR3 sequence: CATRTGSQETQYF. DNA of the CDR3: TGCGCCACCCGGACAGGGAGCCAAGAGACCCAGTACTTC.

The rearrangement links TRBV5-1 to TRBJ1-4; 7 bases match TRBD1. The CDR3 totals 12 residues. V was pared by 7 bases and J by 7 bases, with 4 bases of the junction left unmatched. Germline V lookup: CDR1 SGHRS, CDR2 YFSETQ. The CDR3: CASSGGTEKLFF. The CDR3 bases are TGCGCCAGCTCAGGGGGGACTGAAAAACTGTTTTTT. The variable domain in full, completed from reference TRBV5-1 and TRBJ1-4, reads KAGVTQTPRYLIKTRGQQVTLSCSPISGHRSVSWYQQTPGQGLQFLFEYFSETQRNKGNFPGRFSGRQFSNSRSEMNVSTLELGDSALYLCASSGGTEKLFFGSGTQLSVL.

The J gene is TRBJ2-3, the V gene TRBV4-3; TRBD1 is a possible D gene (5 bases). The germline V gene has CDR1 LGHNA and CDR2 YSLEER. The CDR3 is 15 amino acids. Trimming stripped 3 bases from V and 4 bases from J, with 14 bases between. The CDR3 DNA is TGCGCCAGCAGCCAGGAAGGGGTAAATGCAGATACGCAGTATTTT. Residues: CASSQEGVNADTQYF.

This rearrangement joins TRBV4-1 to TRBJ2-5, with 9 bases identical to TRBD1. J gave up 5 bases and V 6 bases, and 4 bases lay outside the gene matches. The CDR3 is 13 amino acids. CDR1 is MGHRA and CDR2 is YSYEKL in the germline V gene. Here the CDR3 reads CASSTGGWETQYF. The CDR3, as DNA: TGCGCCAGCAGTACAGGGGGCTGGGAGACCCAGTACTTC.

This clone came up once. The chain is built from TRBV5-6 and TRBJ2-5, with D possibly being TRBD1 (6 bases). Trimming left V 5 bases short and J 4 bases short, with 24 bases between. The CDR3 totals 17 residues. Germline CDR1 SGHDT, CDR2 YYEEEE. In DNA form, the CDR3 reads TGTGCCAGCAGGTCCAATCTACGGACAGAGGGGCCAGAGACCCAGTACTTC. Protein product: CASRSNLRTEGPETQYF.

The chain couples TRBV4-1 to TRBJ2-1; a possible D gene is TRBD1 (5 bases). The germline V gene encodes CDR1 MGHRA and CDR2 YSYEKL. This CDR3 spans 14 amino acids. V was pared by 1 base and J by 8 bases, with 12 bases between. CDR3 bases: TGCGCCAGCAGCCAAGGGGGCAATTACGATGAGCAGTTCTTC. This codes for CASSQGGNYDEQFF.

Notes on this clone: Other DNA sequences in the sample encode the same CDR3. The V gene is TRBV18, the J gene TRBJ1-1; D uncertain. V dropped 3 bases and J dropped 1 base, with 12 bases sitting between them. The germline CDR1 and CDR2 sequences are KGHSH and LQKENI. The CDR3 has 15 residues. For the CDR3, the DNA is TGTGCCAGCTCACCCAGCGGAACGGCGAACACTGAAGCTTTCTTT. Translation gives CASSPSGTANTEAFF.

This chain links TRBV13 with TRBJ1-3; TRBD1 agrees at 9 bases. Germline CDR1 and CDR2: PRHDT and FYEKMQ (reference sequence). The CDR3 consists of 13 residues. The J segment lost 7 bases and the V segment lost 5 bases, leaving 3 bases of the junction unmatched. The CDR3 spells CASSPDRGNTIYF. As DNA, the CDR3 is TGTGCCAGCAGCCCCGACAGGGGGAACACCATATATTTT.

The rearrangement uses TRBV28 and TRBJ2-7; 8 bases are a match to TRBD1. This CDR3 contains 17 residues. V dropped 4 bases and J dropped 1; count of bases not matched to a gene: 12. CDR1 is MDHEN, CDR2 SYDVKM, per germline. This chain's CDR3 is CASSSGQVSVSSYEQYF. CDR3 bases: TGTGCCAGCAGTTCGGGACAGGTCAGCGTCTCTTCCTACGAGCAGTACTTC.

Points on this clone: The sample has other DNA sequences that encode this CDR3 too. Written as DNA, the CDR3 is TGCGCCAGCAGCTTGGGTGGTCTCGGGGAGACCCAGTACTTC. The encoded protein is CASSLGGLGETQYF. This chain uses TRBV5-1 with TRBJ2-5; D is ambiguous. V was pared by 0 bases and J by 5 bases, with 11 bases between. The CDR3 is 14 amino acids. Looked up from germline, CDR1 is SGHRS and CDR2 is YFSETQ.

This chain links TRBV29-1 with TRBJ1-5, with D uncertain. The V end was cut by 0 bases, the J end by 7 bases, with 7 bases between. Germline V gives CDR1 SQVTM, CDR2 ANQGSEA. This CDR3 contains 12 residues. The CDR3 coding sequence is TGCAGCGTTGAAGAGGGAGGGCAGCCCCAGCATTTT. Amino acids: CSVEEGGQPQHF.

The chain links TRBV4-3 to TRBJ2-1, with 7 bases lining up with TRBD2. The CDR3 has 13 residues. The junction had 1 base not matched to a gene; V was cut back by 1 base and J by 7 bases. CDR1 and CDR2 from the germline V gene are LGHNA and YSLEER. CDR3 in amino acids: CASSQAGGNEQFF. Here the CDR3 DNA reads TGCGCCAGCAGCCAAGCCGGGGGGAATGAGCAGTTCTTC.